The entry below describes one T cell receptor (beta chain). Its antigen is unidentified. Repertoires were generated with immunoSEQ multiplex PCR, while TCRdb's copy carries only in-frame clones and drops some. The sample yields about 150,000 clones, about nine tenths seen once. The data were obtained in a study of T cell responses to AZD1222 COVID-19 vaccine. Whole-study results and caveats: When two AZD1222 doses had been given, Spike-specific TCR breadth and depth rose. Clonal diversity was possibly underestimated, and white British individuals and females predominated among donors. Mapped onto spike, vaccine-associated CD4 TCRs spanned it and were dominant at 160-218 and 743-854.

The material sequenced was peripheral blood, taken on day 0 of AZD1222 vaccination. The TCR comes from an adult in good health.

This chain's CDR3 is CASSLNLRLGPQHF. The CDR3 bases are TGTGCCAGCAGCTTGAACCTCCGTTTGGGGCCCCAGCATTTT. V gene TRBV7-2 combines with J gene TRBJ1-5; D call uncertain. V lost 3 bases and J lost 9, with 15 bases in between. The germline gives CDR1 SGHTA, CDR2 FQGNSA. There are 14 residues in the CDR3.